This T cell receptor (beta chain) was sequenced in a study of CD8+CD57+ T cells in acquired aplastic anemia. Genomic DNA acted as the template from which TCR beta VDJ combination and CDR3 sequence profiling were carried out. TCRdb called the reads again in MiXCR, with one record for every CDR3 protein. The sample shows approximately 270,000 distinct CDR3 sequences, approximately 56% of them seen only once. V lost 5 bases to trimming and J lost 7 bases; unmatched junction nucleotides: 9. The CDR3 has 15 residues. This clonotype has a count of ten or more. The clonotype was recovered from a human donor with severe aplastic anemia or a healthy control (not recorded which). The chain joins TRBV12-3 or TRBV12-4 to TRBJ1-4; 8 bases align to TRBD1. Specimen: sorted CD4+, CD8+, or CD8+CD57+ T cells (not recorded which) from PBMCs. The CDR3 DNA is TGTGCCAGCAGTCCCCAGACAGGGGAGGTTGAAAAACTGTTTTTT. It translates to CASSPQTGEVEKLFF.